This T cell receptor (beta chain) was identified during a study of T cells in Graves' hyperthyroidism and ophthalmopathy. The sample holds many counts of this clonotype. Its antigen is unknown. Germline-derived CDR1 and CDR2 are SGHTA and FQGNSA. The V end lost 2 bases, the J end lost 1 base, and 8 bases lay between the germline ends. The CDR3 loop spans 14 amino acids. Investigators excluded patients with uncontrolled infection, other autoimmune disease, pregnancy or lactation. Amplified TCR beta CDR3 regions came from RNA transcripts. A set of HTBI primers served as the primers for a first-round RT-PCR of the TCR CDR3. TCRdb itself ran the multiplex PCR reads through MiXCR, one entry per CDR3 protein. This table has around 430,000 distinct CDR3 sequences, under 15% appearing once. Study-level results: The model's output predicted ophthalmopathy at a median of roughly 6.9 months prior to onset. A model using 13 V-J features told ophthalmopathy apart from stable hyperthyroidism.

The source is a young woman with Graves' hyperthyroidism. The J gene is TRBJ2-5, the V gene TRBV7-2, with a tentative D call TRBD2 (5 bases). Material: blood. The CDR3: CASSLSSAQETQYF. Here the CDR3 DNA reads TGTGCCAGCAGCTTAAGTAGCGCCCAAGAGACCCAGTACTTC.